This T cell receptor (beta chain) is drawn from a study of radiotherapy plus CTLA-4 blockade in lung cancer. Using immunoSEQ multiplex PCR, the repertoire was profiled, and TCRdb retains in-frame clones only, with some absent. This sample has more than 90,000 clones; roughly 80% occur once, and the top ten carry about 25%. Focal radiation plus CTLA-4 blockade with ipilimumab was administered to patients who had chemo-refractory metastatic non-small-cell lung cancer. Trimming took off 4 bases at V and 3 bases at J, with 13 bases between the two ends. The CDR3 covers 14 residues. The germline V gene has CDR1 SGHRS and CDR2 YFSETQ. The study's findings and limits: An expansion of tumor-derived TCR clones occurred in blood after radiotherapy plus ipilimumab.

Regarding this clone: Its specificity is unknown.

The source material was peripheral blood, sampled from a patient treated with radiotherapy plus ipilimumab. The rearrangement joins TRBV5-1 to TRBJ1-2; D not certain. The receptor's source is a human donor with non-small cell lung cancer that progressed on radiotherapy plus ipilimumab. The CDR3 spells CASSLFPGDYGYTF. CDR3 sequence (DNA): TGCGCCAGCAGCCTCTTTCCTGGAGACTATGGCTACACCTTC.